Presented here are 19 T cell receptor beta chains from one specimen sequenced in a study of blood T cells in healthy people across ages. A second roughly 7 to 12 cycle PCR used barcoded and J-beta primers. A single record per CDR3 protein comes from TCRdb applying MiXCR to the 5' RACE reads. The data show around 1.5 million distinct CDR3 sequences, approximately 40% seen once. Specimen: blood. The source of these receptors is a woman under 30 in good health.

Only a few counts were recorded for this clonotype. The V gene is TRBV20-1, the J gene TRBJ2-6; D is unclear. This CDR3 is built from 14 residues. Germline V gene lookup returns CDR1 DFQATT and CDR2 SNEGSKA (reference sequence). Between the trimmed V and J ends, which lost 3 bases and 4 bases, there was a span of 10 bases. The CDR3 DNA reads TGCAGTGCTAGTGTTGGTGGAGGGGCCAACGTCCTGACTTTC. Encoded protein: CSASVGGGANVLTF.

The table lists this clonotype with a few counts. The DNA for the CDR3 is TGTGCCAGCAGCTTAGGAGGGGGCGCACGGTGGCAGTTCTTC. Its protein product is CASSLGGGARWQFF. The chain links TRBV11-2 to TRBJ2-1, with 7 bases aligning to TRBD1. CDR1 SGHAT and CDR2 FQNNGV come from the germline V gene. This CDR3 has 14 residues. Germline trimming cut 1 base from V and 12 bases from J; bases unmatched to any gene: 9.

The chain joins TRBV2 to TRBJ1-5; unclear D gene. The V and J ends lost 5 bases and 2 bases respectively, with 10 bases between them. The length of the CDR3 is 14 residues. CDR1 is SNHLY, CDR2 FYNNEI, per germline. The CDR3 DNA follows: TGTGCCAGCAGTAGTGGTCTAGGCAATCAGCCCCAGCATTTT. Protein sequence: CASSSGLGNQPQHF.

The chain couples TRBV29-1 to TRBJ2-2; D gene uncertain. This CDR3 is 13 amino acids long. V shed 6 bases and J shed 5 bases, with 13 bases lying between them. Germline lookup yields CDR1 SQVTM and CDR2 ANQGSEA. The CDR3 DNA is TGCAGCGTGTCTGAAGGGCGAACCGGGGAGCTGTTTTTT. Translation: CSVSEGRTGELFF.

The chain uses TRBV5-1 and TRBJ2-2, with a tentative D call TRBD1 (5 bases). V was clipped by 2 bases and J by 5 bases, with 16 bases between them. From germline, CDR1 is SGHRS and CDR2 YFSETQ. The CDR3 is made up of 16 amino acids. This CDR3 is CASSFRTTPGTGELFF. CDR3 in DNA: TGCGCCAGCAGCTTTCGGACAACCCCCGGGACCGGGGAGCTGTTTTTT.

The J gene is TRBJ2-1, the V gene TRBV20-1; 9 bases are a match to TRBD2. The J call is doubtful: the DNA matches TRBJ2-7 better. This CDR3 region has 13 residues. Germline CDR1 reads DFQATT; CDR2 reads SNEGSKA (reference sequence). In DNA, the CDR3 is TGCAGTGCCCGGACTAGCGCCTACAATGAGCAGTACTTC. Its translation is CSARTSAYNEQYF.

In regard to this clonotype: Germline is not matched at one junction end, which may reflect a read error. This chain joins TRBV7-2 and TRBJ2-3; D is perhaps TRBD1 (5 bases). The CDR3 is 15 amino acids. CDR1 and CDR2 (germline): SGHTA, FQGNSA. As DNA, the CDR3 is TGTGCCAGCAGCTTAGCTCCCACCGACACAGGTACGCAGTATTTT. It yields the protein CASSLAPTDTGTQYF.

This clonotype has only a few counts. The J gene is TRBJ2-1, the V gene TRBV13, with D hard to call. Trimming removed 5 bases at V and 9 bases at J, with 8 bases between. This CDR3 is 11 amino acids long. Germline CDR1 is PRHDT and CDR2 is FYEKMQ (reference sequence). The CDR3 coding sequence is TGTGCCAGCAGCGGATCTATTGAGCAGTTCTTC. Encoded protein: CASSGSIEQFF. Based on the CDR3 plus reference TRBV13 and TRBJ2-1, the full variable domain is AAGVIQSPRHLIKEKRETATLKCYPIPRHDTVYWYQQGPGQDPQFLISFYEKMQSDKGSIPDRFSAQQFSDYHSELNMSSLELGDSALYFCASSGSIEQFFGPGTRLTVL.

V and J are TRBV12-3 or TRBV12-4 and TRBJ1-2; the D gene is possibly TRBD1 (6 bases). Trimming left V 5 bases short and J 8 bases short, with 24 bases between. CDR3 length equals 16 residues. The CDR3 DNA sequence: TGTGCCAGCAGTGAAAGCCCCACAGGGCGGTTGGAAGGCTACACCTTC. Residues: CASSESPTGRLEGYTF.

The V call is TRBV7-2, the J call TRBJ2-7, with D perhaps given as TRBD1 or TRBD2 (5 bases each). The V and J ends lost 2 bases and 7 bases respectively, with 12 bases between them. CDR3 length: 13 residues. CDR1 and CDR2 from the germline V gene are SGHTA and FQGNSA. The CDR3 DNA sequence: TGTGCCAGCAGCTTACTAGGGACGAATGAGCAGTACTTC. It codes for CASSLLGTNEQYF.

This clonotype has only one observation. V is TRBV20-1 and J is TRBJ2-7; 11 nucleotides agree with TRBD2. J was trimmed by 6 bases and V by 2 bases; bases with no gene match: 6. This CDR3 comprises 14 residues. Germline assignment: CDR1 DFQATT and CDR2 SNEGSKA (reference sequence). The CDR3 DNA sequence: TGCAGTGCTAGAAGTGATAGCGGGAGGGGCGAGCAGTACTTC. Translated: CSARSDSGRGEQYF.

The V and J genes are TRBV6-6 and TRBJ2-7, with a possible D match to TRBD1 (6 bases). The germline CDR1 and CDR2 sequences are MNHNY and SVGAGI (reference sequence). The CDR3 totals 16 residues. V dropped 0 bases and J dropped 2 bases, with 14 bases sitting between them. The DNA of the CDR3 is TGTGCCAGCAGTTACTCCTACAGGGAGACTACCTACGAGCAGTACTTC. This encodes CASSYSYRETTYEQYF.

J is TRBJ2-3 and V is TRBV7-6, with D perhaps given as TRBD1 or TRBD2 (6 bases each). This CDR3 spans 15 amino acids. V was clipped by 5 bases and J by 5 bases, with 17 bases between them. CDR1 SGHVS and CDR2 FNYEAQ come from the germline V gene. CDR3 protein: CASSPGGRDLDTQYF. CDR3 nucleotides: TGTGCCAGCAGCCCTGGGGGCCGGGACTTAGATACGCAGTATTTT.

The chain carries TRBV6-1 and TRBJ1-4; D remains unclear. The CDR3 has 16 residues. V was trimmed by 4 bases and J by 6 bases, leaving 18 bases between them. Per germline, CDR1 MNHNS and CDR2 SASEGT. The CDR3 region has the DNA TGTGCCAGCAGTGCCCCAACCCTGGTGGTTCATGAAAAACTGTTTTTT. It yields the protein CASSAPTLVVHEKLFF.

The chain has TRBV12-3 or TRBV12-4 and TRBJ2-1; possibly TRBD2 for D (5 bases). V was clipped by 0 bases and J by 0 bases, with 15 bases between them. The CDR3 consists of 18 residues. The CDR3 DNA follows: TGTGCCAGCAGTTTAGCCCGGCGGGCCACTAGCTCCTACAATGAGCAGTTCTTC. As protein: CASSLARRATSSYNEQFF.

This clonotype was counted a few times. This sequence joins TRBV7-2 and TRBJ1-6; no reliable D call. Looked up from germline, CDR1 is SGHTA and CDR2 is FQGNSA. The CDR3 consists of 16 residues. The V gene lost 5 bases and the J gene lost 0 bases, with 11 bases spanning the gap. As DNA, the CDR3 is TGTGCCAGCAGCCAGCGGACGGTCTCCTATAATTCACCCCTCCACTTT. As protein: CASSQRTVSYNSPLHF.

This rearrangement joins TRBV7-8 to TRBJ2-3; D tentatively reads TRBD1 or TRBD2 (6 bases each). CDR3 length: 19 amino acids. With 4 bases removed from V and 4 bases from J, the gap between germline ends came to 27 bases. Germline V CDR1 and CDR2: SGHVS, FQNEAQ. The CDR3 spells CASSWYQGMISGHPDTQYF. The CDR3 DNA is TGTGCCAGCAGCTGGTATCAGGGGATGATTAGCGGTCACCCAGATACGCAGTATTTT.

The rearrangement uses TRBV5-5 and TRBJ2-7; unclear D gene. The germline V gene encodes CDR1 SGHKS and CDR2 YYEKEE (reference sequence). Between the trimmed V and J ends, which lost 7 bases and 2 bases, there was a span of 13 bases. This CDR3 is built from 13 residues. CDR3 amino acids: CASRTEIPYEQYF. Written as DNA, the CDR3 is TGTGCCAGCCGTACAGAAATCCCCTACGAGCAGTACTTC.

Written as DNA, the CDR3 is TGTGCCAGCAGCTCCAACCTCATGACAGCGACAGACGGCTACACCTTC. Translation: CASSSNLMTATDGYTF. The chain combines TRBV7-9 with TRBJ1-2; D may be TRBD1 (5 bases). CDR3 length: 16 amino acids. CDR1 is SEHNR, CDR2 FQNEAQ, per germline (reference sequence). The V gene lost 4 bases and the J gene lost 8 bases, with 23 bases spanning the gap.